Shown below are 11 T cell receptor beta chains from a single sample sequenced in a study of CD8+ T cells in alopecia areata. Treatment here: oral pan-JAK inhibitor, 5-10 mg twice daily. RNA was extracted and reverse transcribed into cDNA as the sequencing template. Method: immunoSEQ multiplex PCR; TCRdb's copy keeps in-frame clones and lacks some. The profile shows a few hundred thousand clones, around 65% of them singletons. The sample in question was CD4+ T cells sorted from blood, obtained at week 44, from a patient treated with tofacitinib. These receptors all come from a human donor with alopecia areata.

The chain joins TRBV30 to TRBJ1-1; D remains ambiguous. The CDR3 spans 14 residues. The germline V and J ends were trimmed by 0 bases and 7 bases, with 15 bases remaining between them. Germline V lookup: CDR1 GTSNPN, CDR2 SVGIG (reference sequence). The CDR3 loop is CAWSVFLTGIEAFF. CDR3 DNA sequence: TGTGCCTGGAGTGTGTTTCTTACCGGGATTGAAGCTTTCTTT. The variable domain in full, with the rest retrieved from reference TRBV30 and TRBJ1-1, is SQTIHQWPATLVQPVGSPLSLECTVEGTSNPNLYWYRQAAGRGLQLLFYSVGIGQISSEVPQNLSASRPQDRQFILSSKKLLLSDSGFYLCAWSVFLTGIEAFFGQGTRLTVV.

A few counts support this clone. The chain has TRBV30 and TRBJ2-3, with 8 bases matching TRBD2. J was trimmed by 4 bases and V by 2 bases; bases with no gene match: 2. Germline CDR1 and CDR2: GTSNPN and SVGIG (reference sequence). The CDR3 is 13 residues long. The CDR3 DNA sequence: TGTGCCTGGAGTAGCGGGGGTCCAGATACGCAGTATTTT. It specifies CAWSSGGPDTQYF.

A single count supports this clone. Other nucleotide sequences from this sample produce the same CDR3. The rearrangement joins TRBV5-6 to TRBJ1-1; D ambiguous. V was clipped by 0 bases and J by 1 base, with 4 bases between them. CDR3 size: 13 residues. The V gene's germline CDR1 is SGHDT and CDR2 YYEEEE. CDR3 amino acids: CASSLERNTEAFF. The CDR3, as DNA: TGTGCCAGCAGCTTGGAAAGGAACACTGAAGCTTTCTTT.

This clone was found a few times. The chain couples TRBV30 to TRBJ1-2, with a possible D match to TRBD1 (6 bases). Germline V gene lookup returns CDR1 GTSNPN and CDR2 SVGIG (reference sequence). Trimming pared 0 bases from V and 4 bases from J, leaving 18 bases between. This CDR3 spans 16 amino acids. CDR3 sequence reads: CAWSVPGQQYPYGYTF. CDR3 nucleotides: TGTGCCTGGAGTGTACCCGGACAGCAGTACCCCTATGGCTACACCTTC. Full variable domain (outside the CDR3, taken from reference TRBV30 and TRBJ1-2): SQTIHQWPATLVQPVGSPLSLECTVEGTSNPNLYWYRQAAGRGLQLLFYSVGIGQISSEVPQNLSASRPQDRQFILSSKKLLLSDSGFYLCAWSVPGQQYPYGYTFGSGTRLTVV.

This clone appeared a single time. The rearrangement uses TRBV27 and TRBJ2-3, with D perhaps TRBD2 (6 bases). Germline V gene lookup returns CDR1 MNHEY and CDR2 SMNVEV (reference sequence). This CDR3 spans 16 amino acids. V lost 3 bases and J lost 2, with 15 bases in between. The DNA for the CDR3 is TGTGCCAGCAGTTTTTTGGCGGGGAGGCTCACAGATACGCAGTATTTT. This codes for CASSFLAGRLTDTQYF.

This clone was picked up one time. The chain is built from TRBV7-2 and TRBJ2-7, with 7 bases that match TRBD1. Germline assignment: CDR1 SGHTA and CDR2 FQGNSA. The trim removed 2 bases at V and 7 bases at J, leaving 11 bases unmatched. The CDR3 length is 15 residues. CDR3 sequence reads: CASSLLPRGSREQYF. The DNA of the CDR3 is TGTGCCAGCAGCTTATTGCCCAGGGGGTCTCGTGAGCAGTACTTC.

The chain combines TRBV11-2 with TRBJ2-7, with 12 bases matching TRBD1. The V segment lost 6 bases and the J segment 3 bases; nucleotides outside the gene matches: 12. The CDR3 extends over 17 amino acids. Per germline, CDR1 SGHAT and CDR2 FQNNGV. CDR3 protein: CASSSSGTGGLFYEQYF. CDR3 coding DNA: TGTGCCAGCAGTTCCTCCGGGACAGGGGGCCTTTTCTACGAGCAGTACTTC.

This chain joins TRBV2 and TRBJ1-2; D perhaps matches TRBD1 (6 bases). Germline values: CDR1 SNHLY, CDR2 FYNNEI. The ends were cut back, 8 bases at V and 4 bases at J, with 17 bases in the middle. The CDR3 consists of 14 residues. CDR3 coding DNA: TGTGCCAGCTTTAGAACCCGACAGGTCTATGGCTACACCTTC. It yields the protein CASFRTRQVYGYTF.

The chain is built from TRBV18 and TRBJ2-4; D unresolved. Trimming cost V 0 bases and J 3 bases, with 9 bases left between them. Per germline, CDR1 KGHSH and CDR2 LQKENI. The CDR3 is made up of 15 amino acids. CDR3 in amino acids: CASSPPSNNKNIQYF. The CDR3 nucleotides read TGTGCCAGCTCACCACCTTCGAACAACAAAAACATTCAGTACTTC.

This clone turned up a few times. The rearrangement joins TRBV4-3 to TRBJ2-3; 14 bases fit TRBD2. After removal of 4 bases from V and 5 bases from J, the junction contained 5 bases not matched to a gene. In germline, CDR1 is LGHNA, CDR2 YSLEER. CDR3 length: 16 residues. For the CDR3, the DNA is TGCGCCAGCAGCCCCGGGACTAGCGGGGGATTAGATACGCAGTATTTT. This gives the protein CASSPGTSGGLDTQYF.

The rearrangement links TRBV11-1 to TRBJ2-7, with TRBD1 matching 8 bases. Germline assignment: CDR1 SGHAT and CDR2 FQDESV (reference sequence). The junction had 6 bases not matched to a gene; V was cut back by 5 bases and J by 6 bases. This CDR3 is 13 amino acids long. This CDR3 is CASSVGQASEQYF. CDR3 nucleotide sequence: TGTGCCAGCAGCGTGGGACAGGCGTCCGAGCAGTACTTC.